A selection of T cell receptor beta chains follows, all from one sample in a study of neoadjuvant anti-PD-1 for oral cavity cancer. Profiling relied on immunoSEQ multiplex PCR, and the TCRdb table lists in-frame clones only, not all of them. Of 15,000 to 20,000 clones listed, roughly 70% are singletons. Sequencing was performed on PBMCs, taken before nivolumab (anti-PD-1) treatment. Receptors were obtained from a person aged 35-79 years with oral cavity squamous cell carcinoma. CDR3s include the opening cysteine and the closing phenylalanine or tryptophan. D genes are given only for firm matches. Only some rows state a clone size, as once, few, many or a class for expanded clones.

once | . | TRBJ2-1 | TRBV7-3 | TGTGCCAGCAGCCAAATGGGGGGAGGCCGGGAATCTGAGCAGTTCTTC | CASSQMGGGRESEQFF
. | . | TRBJ2-3 | TRBV30 | TGTGCCTGGAGCTTCTCACCTTATTCCACAGATACGCAGTATTTT | CAWSFSPYSTDTQYF
. | . | TRBJ2-7 | TRBV4-2 | TGTGCCAGCAGCCAAGACCAAGATTACGAGCAGTACTTC | CASSQDQDYEQYF
few | . | TRBJ2-7 | TRBV15 | TGTGCCACCAGCAGCAGGGTTTACGGTATCCACGAGCAGTACTTC | CATSSRVYGIHEQYF
. | . | TRBJ1-5 | TRBV11-2 | TGTGCCAGCAGCTTAGGCGGTGGAAACAATCAGCCCCAGCATTTT | CASSLGGGNNQPQHF
once | TRBD1 | TRBJ1-2 | TRBV11-1 | TGTGCCAGCAGCCTAGACAGGGGAAATGGCTACACCTTC | CASSLDRGNGYTF
few | . | TRBJ1-5 | TRBV6-5 | TGTGCCAGCAGTCGTACAGGATATCAGCCCCAGCATTTT | CASSRTGYQPQHF
. | TRBD1 | TRBJ2-5 | TRBV6-1 | TGTGCCAGCAGTGAATCCCCCCCAGGGGGCGGGATAGGAGAGACCCAGTACTTC | CASSESPPGGGIGETQYF
. | TRBD2 | TRBJ2-5 | TRBV6-5 | TGTGCCAGCAGTTACGGACTAGCGGGCCAAGAGACCCAGTACTTC | CASSYGLAGQETQYF
. | . | TRBJ2-3 | TRBV19 | TGTGCCAGTAGTATAGATGCAGTTCGAGATACGCAGTATTTT | CASSIDAVRDTQYF
. | . | TRBJ2-7 | TRBV6-1 | TGTGCCACACAAACAGGGAAACAATACGAGCAGTACTTC | CATQTGKQYEQYF
. | TRBD1 | TRBJ1-2 | TRBV15 | TGTGCCACCAGCAGAGAGGACAGGGCTAACTATGGCTACACCTTC | CATSREDRANYGYTF